Listed below are T cell receptor beta chains from one sample, sequenced in a study of cytomegalovirus exposure and HLA in healthy donors. The protocol was immunoSEQ multiplex PCR, while the TCRdb copy is restricted to in-frame clones and leaves out a portion. The data show around 120,000 clones, around four fifths seen once. The sequencing sample was made of PBMCs. These receptors all come from a man aged 55 to 69 in good health and CMV-seropositive. CDR3s leave out the opening cysteine and the closing phenylalanine or tryptophan. Each record gives: CDR3 length, V gene, J gene, CDR3 protein.

>12|TRBV5-1|TRBJ1-2
ASSLNDTPYGYT
>13|TRBV5-1|TRBJ2-5
ASSFLARGGETQY
>13|TRBV7-8|TRBJ1-6
ASSWDRAVSSPLH
>16|TRBV30|TRBJ1-3
AWSHYTGKTISGNTIY
>11|TRBV19|TRBJ1-4
ASEGQINEKLF
>11|TRBV30|TRBJ1-1
AWSKPKTLLAF
>13|TRBV5-1|TRBJ1-2
ASSGDRTLNYGYT
>13|TRBV9|TRBJ2-3
ASSVGTGGPDTQY
>13|TRBV7-8|TRBJ1-2
ASSLVPRGAYGYT
>13|TRBV10-3|TRBJ1-4
AISELLATNEKLF
>10|TRBV6-1|TRBJ1-1
ASSGHGTEAF
>12|TRBV6-6|TRBJ1-2
ASSPNRSKEGYT
>12|TRBV19|TRBJ1-4
ASSTDRIGEKLF
>16|TRBV18|TRBJ1-5
ASSLSGTASYSNQPQH
>15|TRBV28|TRBJ1-3
ASSTGTGVLSGNTIY
>13|TRBV4-2|TRBJ1-2
ASSQDNDRRSSYT
>13|TRBV12-5|TRBJ1-1
ASGLVLGGGTEAF